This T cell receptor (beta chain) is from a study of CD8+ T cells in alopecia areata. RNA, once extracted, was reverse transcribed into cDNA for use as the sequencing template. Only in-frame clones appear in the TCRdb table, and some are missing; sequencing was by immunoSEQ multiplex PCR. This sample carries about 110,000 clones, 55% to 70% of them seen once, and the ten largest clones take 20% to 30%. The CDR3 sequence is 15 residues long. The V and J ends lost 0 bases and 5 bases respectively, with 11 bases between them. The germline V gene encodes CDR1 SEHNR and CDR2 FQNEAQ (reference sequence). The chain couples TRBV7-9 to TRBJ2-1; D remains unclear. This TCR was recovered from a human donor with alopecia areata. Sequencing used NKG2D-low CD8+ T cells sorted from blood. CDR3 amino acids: CASSLAETRNNEQFF. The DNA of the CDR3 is TGTGCCAGCAGCTTAGCGGAGACGAGAAACAATGAGCAGTTCTTC. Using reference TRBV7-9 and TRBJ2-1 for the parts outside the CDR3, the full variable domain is DTGVSQNPRHKITKRGQNVTFRCDPISEHNRLYWYRQTLGQGPEFLTYFQNEAQLEKSRLLSDRFSAERPKGSFSTLEIQRTEQGDSAMYLCASSLAETRNNEQFFGPGTRLTVL.